This entry lists 17 T cell receptor beta chains sequenced from one sample in a study of Graves' ophthalmopathy and Graves' hyperthyroidism. RNA transcripts were the template, and TCR beta CDR3 regions were amplified from them. After a first-round RT-PCR with HTBI primers, a second-round multiplex PCR was run. TCRdb analysed the multiplex PCR reads with MiXCR anew, one entry per CDR3 protein. The table lists 300,000 to 400,000 distinct CDR3 sequences, roughly a sixth of them singletons. The specimen sequenced was peripheral blood. Receptors originate from an adult man with Graves' ophthalmopathy.

There are many counts of this clonotype. This chain connects TRBV10-3 to TRBJ2-2; D not certain. The germline V gene encodes CDR1 ENHRY and CDR2 SYGVKD. The CDR3 contains 12 residues. V lost 6 bases and J 1 base, leaving 3 bases between the germline ends. The CDR3 protein is CAIRENTGELFF. CDR3 coding DNA: TGTGCCATCAGGGAGAACACCGGGGAGCTGTTTTTT.

This clonotype was recorded at least ten times. The chain employs TRBV29-1 and TRBJ1-1; tentative D call: TRBD1 (5 bases). This CDR3 contains 15 residues. Trimming took 5 bases from V and 0 from J, leaving 16 bases between them. Germline assignment: CDR1 SQVTM and CDR2 ANQGSEA. DNA of the CDR3: TGCAGCGTTATGACGACGGGACGGATGAACACTGAAGCTTTCTTT. Translation gives CSVMTTGRMNTEAFF.

The CDR3 nucleotides read TGTGCCAGCAGTGTAACAGGGTGGATGGGGGATTGGGAGACCCAGTACTTC. Residues: CASSVTGWMGDWETQYF. The J gene is TRBJ2-5, the V gene TRBV6-1; tentative D call: TRBD1 (6 bases). The CDR3 has 17 residues. In germline, CDR1 is MNHNS, CDR2 SASEGT. The V end lost 4 bases, the J end lost 5 bases, and 23 bases lay between the germline ends.

This clonotype has a count of ten or more. The rearrangement links TRBV2 to TRBJ2-7; D possibly corresponds to TRBD2 (5 bases). The CDR3 is 15 residues long. CDR1 is SNHLY and CDR2 is FYNNEI in the germline V gene. The ends were cut back, 6 bases at V and 2 bases at J, with 17 bases in the middle. CDR3 residues: CASSDNEGKTYEQYF. CDR3 in DNA: TGTGCCAGCAGCGATAATGAGGGAAAAACCTACGAGCAGTACTTC. The full variable domain, rest sourced from reference TRBV2 and TRBJ2-7, is EPEVTQTPSHQVTQMGQEVILRCVPISNHLYFYWYRQILGQKVEFLVSFYNNEISEKSEIFDDQFSVERPDGSNFTLKIRSTKLEDSAMYFCASSDNEGKTYEQYFGPGTRLTVT.

The chain has TRBV4-1 and TRBJ2-5; unclear D gene. V lost 0 bases and J lost 5, with 10 bases in between. The germline V gene encodes CDR1 MGHRA and CDR2 YSYEKL. CDR3 length: 14 residues. CDR3 in DNA: TGCGCCAGCAGCCAAGACACCTCCTGGGAGACCCAGTACTTC. Encoded protein: CASSQDTSWETQYF.

This clonotype came up many times. The V gene is TRBV5-6, the J gene TRBJ1-2, with 10 positions matching TRBD1. V was pared by 2 bases and J by 4 bases, with 8 bases of the junction left unmatched. Germline V lookup: CDR1 SGHDT, CDR2 YYEEEE. The length of the CDR3 is 16 residues. CDR3 sequence: CASSFRDRGLGYGYTF. CDR3 coding DNA: TGTGCCAGCAGCTTCCGGGACAGGGGACTAGGCTATGGCTACACCTTC.

This clonotype occurred many times. V is TRBV30 and J is TRBJ1-1; D ambiguous. The V gene's germline CDR1 is GTSNPN and CDR2 SVGIG (reference sequence). This CDR3 spans 12 amino acids. V lost 1 base and J lost 12, with 15 bases in between. The CDR3, as DNA: TGTGCCTGGAGTGAACGATTCAAGGAAACTTTCTTT. It specifies CAWSERFKETFF.

In its sample, this clonotype was seen many times. The chain carries TRBV11-2 and TRBJ2-5; the match to TRBD1 covers 9 bases. CDR3 size: 15 residues. Germline assignment: CDR1 SGHAT and CDR2 FQNNGV. V trimming: 4 bases; J trimming: 3 bases; junction bases outside the gene matches: 6. CDR3 bases: TGTGCCAGCAGCTCCCATCGGACAGGGGAAGAGACCCAGTACTTC. Its translation: CASSSHRTGEETQYF. Full variable domain (missing parts from reference TRBV11-2 and TRBJ2-5): EAGVAQSPRYKIIEKRQSVAFWCNPISGHATLYWYQQILGQGPKLLIQFQNNGVVDDSQLPKDRFSAERLKGVDSTLKIQPAKLEDSAVYLCASSSHRTGEETQYFGPGTRLLVL.

V and J are TRBV20-1 and TRBJ1-5; D remains ambiguous. With 2 bases removed from V and 1 base from J, the gap between germline ends came to 12 bases. The CDR3 extends over 15 amino acids. Germline CDR1 reads DFQATT; CDR2 reads SNEGSKA (reference sequence). CDR3 residues: CSARSGESSNQPQHF. The CDR3 region has the DNA TGCAGTGCTAGATCCGGGGAGTCGAGCAATCAGCCCCAGCATTTT.

This clonotype was seen at least ten times. This chain uses TRBV19 with TRBJ1-2; no clear D. The CDR3 is made up of 14 amino acids. Germline V gives CDR1 LNHDA, CDR2 SQIVND (reference sequence). V was shortened by 8 bases and J by 6 bases, with 19 bases between the two germline ends. In nucleotides, the CDR3 is TGTGCCAGTGGTGTCTTTGGGCGGGAAAATGGCTACACCTTC. The encoded protein is CASGVFGRENGYTF.

This clonotype was seen many times. The junction departs from germline at one end; a sequencing error may be responsible. CDR3 loop: CATSLQGTTGELFF. The CDR3 bases are TGCGCCACCAGCTTGCAGGGGACCACCGGGGAGCTGTTTTTT. This chain connects TRBV5-1 to TRBJ2-2; possible D gene TRBD1, 6 bases. CDR3 size: 14 residues. Germline lookup yields CDR1 SGHRS and CDR2 YFSETQ.

This clonotype was picked up many times. The gene calls are TRBV4-1 and TRBJ2-7, with 9 bases identical to TRBD1. V was pared by 3 bases and J by 5 bases, with 5 bases of the junction left unmatched. The CDR3 totals 14 residues. CDR1 is MGHRA and CDR2 is YSYEKL in the germline V gene. The CDR3 here is CASSQGTGIHEQYF. The CDR3 nucleotides are TGCGCCAGCAGCCAGGGGACAGGGATCCACGAGCAGTACTTC.

This clonotype has a count of ten or more. The V gene is TRBV12-3 or TRBV12-4, the J gene TRBJ1-5; possibly TRBD1 for D (5 bases). Deletions cut 6 bases from V and 2 bases from J, with 14 bases between. The CDR3 spans 15 residues. The CDR3 nucleotides read TGTGCCAGCAGGCCTCCGGGACGGGGCAATCAGCCCCAGCATTTT. It encodes CASRPPGRGNQPQHF.

This clonotype has ten or more counts. J is TRBJ1-1 and V is TRBV6-1; TRBD1 is a possible D gene (5 bases). CDR1 is MNHNS, CDR2 SASEGT, per germline. The CDR3 length is 14 residues. The V end lost 5 bases, the J end lost 1 base, and 11 bases lay between the germline ends. The CDR3 sequence: CASSQDIRNTEAFF. Written as DNA, the CDR3 is TGTGCCAGCAGTCAGGACATTCGGAACACTGAAGCTTTCTTT.

This clonotype was seen at least ten times. This chain links TRBV19 with TRBJ1-2, with D hard to call. The CDR3 length is 16 residues. V shed 7 bases and J shed 3 bases, with 21 bases lying between them. The V gene's germline CDR1 is LNHDA and CDR2 SQIVND (reference sequence). CDR3 loop: CASTQDRAEGYYGYTF. In nucleotides, the CDR3 is TGTGCCAGTACCCAGGATCGGGCAGAAGGGTACTATGGCTACACCTTC. The full variable domain, its missing parts supplied by reference TRBV19 and TRBJ1-2, is DGGITQSPKYLFRKEGQNVTLSCEQNLNHDAMYWYRQDPGQGLRLIYYSQIVNDFQKGDIAEGYSVSREKKESFPLTVTSAQKNPTAFYLCASTQDRAEGYYGYTFGSGTRLTVV.

This clonotype was detected ten times or more. V and J are TRBV30 and TRBJ1-5; the D gene is possibly TRBD1 (5 bases). Germline-derived CDR1 and CDR2 are GTSNPN and SVGIG (reference sequence). CDR3 length equals 18 residues. V lost 0 bases to trimming and J lost 1 base, with 19 bases between them. The CDR3 coding sequence is TGTGCCTGGAGTGTACGGCCCGGGGCAGCACCAAGCAATCAGCCCCAGCATTTT. Translated, it gives CAWSVRPGAAPSNQPQHF.

This clonotype was detected many times. The rearrangement links TRBV29-1 to TRBJ2-7, with 7 positions matching TRBD1. This CDR3 has 14 residues. J gave up 6 bases and V 0 bases, and 8 bases lay outside the gene matches. Germline CDR1 SQVTM, CDR2 ANQGSEA. CDR3 DNA: TGCAGCGTTGAAGATACAAGGGGGCCAGGCGAGCAGTACTTC. Protein sequence: CSVEDTRGPGEQYF.